What follows are 28 T cell receptor beta chains derived from one specimen sequenced in a study of blood T cell repertoires in COVID-19. Produced via immunoSEQ multiplex PCR; TCRdb's table is partial and in-frame only. The data show approximately 470,000 clones, around 87% seen once. Sequenced sample: PBMCs or T cells enriched from blood (not recorded which). The receptors were sampled from a woman under 30 who had recovered from COVID-19.

The V and J genes are TRBV2 and TRBJ1-1, with 8 bases aligning to TRBD1. V dropped 3 bases and J dropped 1; count of bases not matched to a gene: 4. CDR1 SNHLY and CDR2 FYNNEI come from the germline V gene. This CDR3 region has 15 residues. This chain's CDR3 is CASSDPGQGNTEAFF. As DNA, the CDR3 is TGTGCCAGCAGTGACCCTGGACAGGGGAACACTGAAGCTTTCTTT.

The genes are TRBV10-3 and TRBJ1-1, with a tentative D call TRBD1 (6 bases). The germline V and J ends were trimmed by 1 base and 4 bases, with 10 bases remaining between them. The CDR3 runs to 14 residues. The germline gives CDR1 ENHRY, CDR2 SYGVKD. CDR3 coding DNA: TGTGCCATCAGTGAGTTAAGGGGGGGCACTGAAGCTTTCTTT. Its protein is CAISELRGGTEAFF.

The chain employs TRBV5-4 and TRBJ2-6; the match to TRBD1 covers 11 bases. Per the germline V gene, CDR1 is SGHNT and CDR2 is YYREEE (reference sequence). V lost 4 bases, J lost 13 bases, and 7 bases stayed unmatched. The CDR3 covers 14 residues. CDR3 sequence: CASSPDRGREVLTF. The CDR3, as DNA: TGTGCCAGCAGCCCGGACAGGGGGCGGGAAGTCCTGACTTTC.

Concerning this clone itself: A much larger clone lies one base from this, so it may be a read error. The sample contains more than one DNA sequence encoding this CDR3. The chain links TRBV25-1 to TRBJ1-2, with a weak D call TRBD1 (6 bases). This CDR3 has 12 amino acids. Trimming took off 2 bases at V and 8 bases at J, with 9 bases between the two ends. The germline CDR1 and CDR2 sequences are MGHDK and SYGVNS. The CDR3 nucleotides are TGTGCCAGCAGTGAAGGGGGCGGGGGCTACACCTTC. Translated, it gives CASSEGGGGYTF.

The V and J genes are TRBV2 and TRBJ1-2, with 10 bases fitting TRBD1. Germline V gene lookup returns CDR1 SNHLY and CDR2 FYNNEI. The CDR3 runs 17 residues. With 5 bases clipped from V and 6 bases from J, the junction kept 15 bases outside the gene matches. The CDR3 sequence: CASSQHQAPGTGDGYTF. The DNA of the CDR3 is TGTGCCAGCAGTCAGCACCAGGCACCCGGGACAGGGGATGGCTACACCTTC.

The chain couples TRBV12-5 to TRBJ1-5, with TRBD1 identical over 7 bases. Trimming removed 1 base from V and 0 bases from J; junction bases left unmatched: 12. There are 19 residues in the CDR3. Germline CDR1 and CDR2: LGHNT and FRNRAP. For the CDR3, the DNA is TGTGCTAGTGGTTTGGACGGCAGGGGGATGACTTTTAGCAATCAGCCCCAGCATTTT. Protein: CASGLDGRGMTFSNQPQHF.

The chain carries TRBV11-1 and TRBJ1-3, with 7 bases that match TRBD1. Germline V lookup: CDR1 SGHAT, CDR2 FQDESV (reference sequence). The CDR3 runs 16 residues. Unmatched junction bases numbered 6, after V lost 4 bases and J lost 0 bases. CDR3 sequence: CASSSSGQYSGNTIYF. The CDR3, as DNA: TGTGCCAGCAGCTCCTCGGGACAGTACTCTGGAAACACCATATATTTT. The whole variable domain, remainder taken from reference TRBV11-1 and TRBJ1-3, is EAEVAQSPRYKITEKSQAVAFWCDPISGHATLYWYRQILGQGPELLVQFQDESVVDDSQLPKDRFSAERLKGVDSTLKIQPAELGDSAMYLCASSSSGQYSGNTIYFGEGSWLTVV.

This chain links TRBV11-2 with TRBJ2-1; D perhaps matches TRBD1 (6 bases). The CDR3 totals 13 residues. V lost 11 bases, J lost 5 bases, and 16 bases lay in between. Germline V gives CDR1 SGHAT, CDR2 FQNNGV. The CDR3 DNA sequence: TGTGCCGGTGGGAAGGGGGTTGACAATGAGCAGTTCTTC. This sequence encodes CAGGKGVDNEQFF.

J is TRBJ1-4 and V is TRBV7-9; TRBD1 might be the D (6 bases). V lost 5 bases and J 5 bases, leaving 15 bases between the germline ends. The CDR3 extends over 15 amino acids. In germline, CDR1 is SEHNR, CDR2 FQNEAQ (reference sequence). CDR3 amino acids: CASSATTGVNEKLFF. CDR3 sequence (DNA): TGTGCCAGCAGCGCAACGACAGGAGTCAATGAAAAACTGTTTTTT.

This chain joins TRBV19 and TRBJ2-5; 15 bases agree with TRBD2. Germline V lookup: CDR1 LNHDA, CDR2 SQIVND (reference sequence). V was pared by 6 bases and J by 5 bases, with 1 base of the junction left unmatched. This CDR3 has 14 residues. The DNA of the CDR3 is TGTGCCAGTAGCGGACTAGCGGGGGGGGAGACCCAGTACTTC. As protein: CASSGLAGGETQYF.

The CDR3 DNA follows: TGTGCCAGCAGTGAAACAGGCAACTCTGGAAACACCATATATTTT. It codes for CASSETGNSGNTIYF. V and J are TRBV2 and TRBJ1-3; D is possibly TRBD1 (5 bases). The CDR3 contains 15 residues. The germline CDR1 and CDR2 sequences are SNHLY and FYNNEI. V was pared by 2 bases and J by 0 bases, with 8 bases between.

The chain uses TRBV23-1 and TRBJ1-6; TRBD1 agrees at 8 bases. TRBV23-1 is an open reading frame whose function is uncertain. The CDR3 spans 16 residues. Trimming took 5 bases from V and 3 from J; bases not matched to a gene: 6. This CDR3 is CASSYRGLNYNSPLHF. The CDR3 nucleotides read TGCGCCAGCAGTTACAGGGGGTTAAACTATAATTCACCCCTCCACTTT.

The V gene is TRBV12-3 or TRBV12-4, the J gene TRBJ1-4; D is unresolved. This CDR3 has 13 amino acids. V was cut by 5 bases and J by 7 bases, with 11 bases left in between. The CDR3 reads CASSRWRSEKLFF. CDR3 sequence (DNA): TGTGCCAGCAGTCGGTGGAGAAGTGAAAAACTGTTTTTT.

This chain joins TRBV6-5 and TRBJ1-2, with D uncertain. Trimming pared 6 bases from V and 4 bases from J, leaving 12 bases between. The CDR3 is made up of 13 amino acids. Per germline, CDR1 MNHEY and CDR2 SVGAGI. In nucleotides, the CDR3 is TGTGCCAGCAGGACTACCCCCTTCTATGGCTACACCTTC. It codes for CASRTTPFYGYTF.

The chain recombines TRBV29-1 with TRBJ1-2; possible D gene TRBD1, 5 bases. Trimming left V 7 bases short and J 3 bases short, with 9 bases between. The CDR3 is 11 residues long. Per germline, CDR1 SQVTM and CDR2 ANQGSEA. CDR3 coding DNA: TGCAGCGGTATAGGGGACTATGGCTACACCTTC. Translated: CSGIGDYGYTF.

The gene calls are TRBV10-3 and TRBJ2-4, with no clear D. Germline V gene lookup returns CDR1 ENHRY and CDR2 SYGVKD. The CDR3 runs to 13 residues. The ends were cut back, 5 bases at V and 6 bases at J, with 11 bases in the middle. The CDR3: CAISSRMRNIQYF. Written as DNA, the CDR3 is TGTGCCATCAGTTCGCGGATGAGAAACATTCAGTACTTC.

This chain connects TRBV28 to TRBJ1-1; the D is unclear. Per germline, CDR1 MDHEN and CDR2 SYDVKM. The CDR3 has 12 residues. Trimming left V 5 bases short and J 8 bases short, with 12 bases between. CDR3 nucleotides: TGTGCCAGCAGTCTCTACACGGGAGAAGCTTTCTTT. Its protein is CASSLYTGEAFF.

The V call is TRBV9, the J call TRBJ1-4, with TRBD1 matching 7 bases. The length of the CDR3 is 15 residues. The ends lost 0 bases at V and 6 bases at J; junction bases unmatched: 5. In germline, CDR1 is SGDLS, CDR2 YYNGEE. The CDR3 region is CASSVGGTVDEKLFF. The CDR3 DNA reads TGTGCCAGCAGCGTAGGGGGGACAGTGGATGAAAAACTGTTTTTT.

The gene calls are TRBV5-1 and TRBJ1-1, with 8 bases lining up with TRBD1. This CDR3 has 14 residues. V lost 7 bases to trimming and J lost 3 bases; unmatched junction nucleotides: 8. Germline loops: CDR1 SGHRS, CDR2 YFSETQ. The CDR3 sequence is CASGKTGEDTEAFF. CDR3 sequence (DNA): TGCGCCAGCGGGAAGACAGGGGAGGACACTGAAGCTTTCTTT.

V usage is TRBV5-1 and J usage is TRBJ2-2, with 10 bases aligning to TRBD1. The CDR3 is made up of 14 amino acids. Trimming cost V 7 bases and J 4 bases; bases outside gene matches: 4. Germline lookup yields CDR1 SGHRS and CDR2 YFSETQ. The CDR3 spells CASGTGDGTGELFF. CDR3 coding DNA: TGCGCCAGCGGGACAGGGGACGGCACCGGGGAGCTGTTTTTT.

In its sample, this clone was seen a few times. The chain employs TRBV6-2 or TRBV6-3 and TRBJ1-1; the D is unclear. The CDR3 extends over 12 amino acids. V dropped 2 bases and J dropped 1 base, with 2 bases sitting between them. Germline CDR1 and CDR2: MNHEY and SVGEGT. CDR3 region: CASSYQNTEAFF. As DNA, the CDR3 is TGTGCCAGCAGTTACCAGAACACTGAAGCTTTCTTT.

This clone has a single count. This chain links TRBV27 with TRBJ1-1; TRBD1 might be the D (6 bases). The CDR3 contains 13 residues. Per germline, CDR1 MNHEY and CDR2 SMNVEV (reference sequence). V was clipped by 8 bases and J by 6 bases, with 16 bases between them. CDR3 amino acids: CASGRGRGAEAFF. The CDR3 DNA sequence: TGTGCCAGCGGGAGGGGGAGAGGGGCTGAAGCTTTCTTT.

V and J are TRBV7-2 and TRBJ2-5; TRBD2 aligns across 9 bases. There are 16 residues in the CDR3. After removal of 1 base from V and 3 bases from J, the junction contained 6 bases not matched to a gene. The germline gives CDR1 SGHTA, CDR2 FQGNSA. The chain's CDR3 is CASSLDEASGEETQYF. The CDR3 DNA reads as TGTGCCAGCAGCTTAGACGAGGCTAGCGGGGAAGAGACCCAGTACTTC. Full variable domain (missing parts from reference TRBV7-2 and TRBJ2-5): GAGVSQSPSNKVTEKGKDVELRCDPISGHTALYWYRQSLGQGLEFLIYFQGNSAPDKSGLPSDRFSAERTGGSVSTLTIQRTQQEDSAVYLCASSLDEASGEETQYFGPGTRLLVL.

The chain uses TRBV18 and TRBJ2-7; the D is unclear. Trimming took off 5 bases at V and 2 bases at J, with 16 bases between the two ends. This CDR3 comprises 15 residues. Germline lookup yields CDR1 KGHSH and CDR2 LQKENI. CDR3 in amino acids: CASSSLKQRPYEQYF. The CDR3 DNA reads TGTGCCAGCTCATCGCTTAAACAGAGACCCTACGAGCAGTACTTC.

This chain uses TRBV3-1 (or the pseudogene TRBV3-2) with TRBJ1-6, with D uncertain. The CDR3 runs to 13 residues. V lost 0 bases and J 10 bases, leaving 7 bases between the germline ends. The germline V gene encodes CDR1 LGHDT and CDR2 YNNKEL (reference sequence). The CDR3 region is CASSQDVRSPLHF. For the CDR3, the DNA is TGTGCCAGCAGCCAAGATGTACGGTCACCCCTCCACTTT.

The rearrangement links TRBV5-4 to TRBJ2-3, with a possible D match to TRBD1 (5 bases). The CDR3 is 14 amino acids. V lost 4 bases and J 3 bases, leaving 12 bases between the germline ends. Germline V CDR1 and CDR2: SGHNT, YYREEE (reference sequence). Written as DNA, the CDR3 is TGTGCCAGCAGCCTTAAGGGGTTGACAGATACGCAGTATTTT. Protein: CASSLKGLTDTQYF.

Many counts were recorded for this clone. This chain connects TRBV4-1 to TRBJ2-3; 8 bases map to TRBD2. The ends lost 2 bases at V and 1 base at J; junction bases unmatched: 5. The CDR3 is made up of 16 amino acids. Germline-derived CDR1 and CDR2 are MGHRA and YSYEKL. The CDR3 coding sequence is TGCGCCAGCAGCCAATTCCCCGGGGGGGGCACAGATACGCAGTATTTT. This translates into CASSQFPGGGTDTQYF.

CDR3 sequence reads: CSATGTVQETQYF. CDR3 in DNA: TGCAGCGCCACCGGGACAGTTCAAGAGACCCAGTACTTC. The chain recombines TRBV29-1 with TRBJ2-5, with 7 nucleotides matching TRBD1. V was clipped by 7 bases and J by 2 bases; unmatched bases: 7. The CDR3 is made up of 13 amino acids. From germline, CDR1 is SQVTM and CDR2 ANQGSEA.